These T cell receptor beta chains were read from a single sample in a study of cytotoxic CD8 clonotypes in ibrutinib-treated CLL. Profiling relied on immunoSEQ multiplex PCR, and the TCRdb table lists in-frame clones only, not all of them. The repertoire consists of some 19,000 clones, with approximately 84% occurring once and the leading ten covering 5% to 7%. This specimen was PBMCs, taken before ibrutinib treatment. These TCRs come from a human donor with chronic lymphocytic leukemia. The CDR3 runs from the conserved cysteine through the conserved F or W. D genes are given only for firm matches. The size field is filled for only some rows; it gives once, few, many or a size class.

>TRBV9|-|-|TRBJ1-3
CASSVGGGSGNTIYF
TGTGCCAGCAGCGTAGGAGGGGGCTCTGGAAACACCATATATTTT
>TRBV5-1|-|-|TRBJ2-2
CASRYAGTANTGELFF
TGCGCCAGCAGGTATGCCGGGACCGCAAACACCGGGGAGCTGTTTTTT
>TRBV18|-|-|TRBJ2-5
CASSPVGRQETQYF
TGTGCCAGCTCACCAGTCGGACGCCAAGAGACCCAGTACTTC
>TRBV19|-|-|TRBJ1-1
CASSIRAGWDTEAFF
TGTGCCAGTAGTATACGGGCAGGGTGGGACACTGAAGCTTTCTTT
>TRBV9|TRBD2|-|TRBJ2-3
CASSAGTSGGSTDTQYF
TGTGCCAGCAGCGCCGGGACTAGCGGGGGGTCTACAGATACGCAGTATTTT
>TRBV23-1|-|few|TRBJ1-2
CASSRAGGKHGYTF
TGCGCCAGCAGTCGCGCAGGAGGGAAGCATGGCTACACCTTC
>TRBV10-3|TRBD2|-|TRBJ2-7
CAISGQGTSGLQYF
TGTGCCATCAGTGGACAGGGGACTAGCGGTTTGCAGTACTTC
>TRBV30|-|-|TRBJ1-2
CAWSSRGDYGYTF
TGTGCCTGGAGTTCTAGGGGAGACTATGGCTACACCTTC
>TRBV18|-|-|TRBJ2-5
CASSPREGQSETQYF
TGTGCCAGCTCACCCCGGGAGGGACAGTCGGAGACCCAGTACTTC
>TRBV19|-|few|TRBJ2-2
CASRTGAGELFF
TGTGCCAGTAGGACGGGGGCCGGGGAGCTGTTTTTT
>TRBV19|-|-|TRBJ1-2
CASSMGRVYGYTF
TGTGCCAGTAGTATGGGGAGGGTCTATGGCTACACCTTC
>TRBV11-2|-|-|TRBJ2-5
CASSPEGGARETQYF
TGTGCCAGCAGCCCCGAAGGAGGGGCGCGGGAGACCCAGTACTTC
>TRBV5-5|-|-|TRBJ1-6
CASSLAPTGNSPLHF
TGTGCCAGCAGCTTAGCACCTACAGGGAATTCACCCCTCCACTTT
>TRBV6-5|-|few|TRBJ1-2
CASSQGLVYGYTF
TGTGCCAGCAGCCAGGGGTTAGTTTATGGCTACACCTTC
>TRBV5-1|TRBD2|few|TRBJ2-7
CASKLERGTYEQYF
TGCGCCAGCAAATTGGAGCGGGGTACCTACGAGCAGTACTTC
>TRBV27|TRBD1|-|TRBJ1-5
CASSLGQGVGPQHF
TGTGCCAGCAGCCTGGGACAGGGCGTGGGGCCCCAGCATTTT
>TRBV12-5|-|-|TRBJ1-1
CASASGRGNTEAFF
TGTGCTAGTGCCTCTGGACGGGGGAACACTGAAGCTTTCTTT
>TRBV9|TRBD1|once|TRBJ2-3
CASSAHPGQGASTDTQYF
TGTGCCAGCAGCGCCCATCCGGGACAGGGGGCGAGCACAGATACGCAGTATTTT
>TRBV29-1|-|once|TRBJ1-2
CSVDGAGLGGGYTF
TGCAGCGTTGATGGGGCAGGCTTGGGGGGTGGCTACACCTTC
>TRBV6-1|-|few|TRBJ1-2
CASSEVRDYGYTF
TGTGCCAGCAGTGAAGTCAGGGACTATGGCTACACCTTC
>TRBV6-1|-|-|TRBJ2-5
CASSNEGWEETQYF
TGTGCCAGCAGCAACGAGGGGTGGGAAGAGACCCAGTACTTC
>TRBV6-5|-|-|TRBJ2-1
CASRPGGDNEQFF
TGTGCCAGCAGGCCTGGCGGGGACAATGAGCAGTTCTTC
>TRBV7-2|-|-|TRBJ1-4
CASSLALWGEKLFF
TGTGCCAGCAGCTTAGCGCTTTGGGGTGAAAAACTGTTTTTT
>TRBV28|TRBD1|-|TRBJ2-6
CASKPPGQGGRGANVLTF
TGTGCCAGCAAACCTCCGGGACAGGGTGGAAGGGGGGCCAACGTCCTGACTTTC
>TRBV28|-|-|TRBJ2-7
CASSLSGEKFYEQYF
TGTGCCAGCAGTTTGAGTGGGGAGAAGTTCTACGAGCAGTACTTC
>TRBV5-8|-|-|TRBJ1-6
CASSLDWAASRSPLHF
TGTGCCAGCAGCTTGGATTGGGCGGCTTCGCGGTCACCCCTCCACTTT
>TRBV4-1|TRBD1|-|TRBJ1-5
CASSQLAGTGGLEPQHF
TGCGCCAGCAGCCAGCTTGCCGGGACAGGGGGCTTGGAGCCCCAGCATTTT
>TRBV5-1|-|-|TRBJ1-2
CASSPGGGPAGYTF
TGCGCCAGCAGCCCGGGGGGGGGCCCAGCTGGCTACACCTTC
>TRBV5-6|-|-|TRBJ2-1
CASSDRPNEQFF
TGTGCCAGCAGCGATCGCCCTAATGAGCAGTTCTTC
>TRBV6-1|TRBD1|-|TRBJ2-7
CASSGQGARNEQYF
TGTGCCAGCAGTGGGCAGGGGGCGCGGAACGAGCAGTACTTC
>TRBV7-2|-|-|TRBJ1-3
CASSTTPGNTIYF
TGTGCCAGCAGCACAACACCTGGAAACACCATATATTTT
>TRBV19|TRBD2|-|TRBJ2-3
CASSIGSGGNGDTQYF
TGTGCCAGTAGTATCGGAAGCGGGGGGAATGGAGATACGCAGTATTTT
>TRBV5-1|TRBD2|-|TRBJ2-1
CASSFGGGAREQFF
TGCGCCAGCAGCTTCGGCGGGGGGGCGCGTGAGCAGTTCTTC
>TRBV6-6|-|-|TRBJ2-5
CASSDTGPGEETQYF
TGTGCCAGCAGCGACACCGGGCCCGGGGAAGAGACCCAGTACTTC
>TRBV5-1|TRBD1|-|TRBJ1-4
CASSFTSGTGHEKLFF
TGCGCCAGCAGCTTCACTTCCGGGACAGGACATGAAAAACTGTTTTTT
>TRBV5-1|-|once|TRBJ1-2
CASSFPGTYGYTF
TGCGCCAGCAGCTTTCCAGGGACTTATGGCTACACCTTC
>TRBV10-3|TRBD2|-|TRBJ2-3
CAISSSGGSTDTQYF
TGTGCCATCAGTTCTAGCGGGGGTAGCACAGATACGCAGTATTTT
>TRBV4-2|TRBD2|-|TRBJ2-1
CASSQAGGHDGEQFF
TGTGCCAGCAGCCAGGCGGGGGGGCACGATGGTGAGCAGTTCTTC
>TRBV10-3|TRBD2|few|TRBJ2-5
CAISRQSVGLAGQETQYF
TGTGCCATCAGCCGACAGTCAGTGGGACTAGCGGGGCAAGAGACCCAGTACTTC
>TRBV7-9|-|few|TRBJ1-1
CASSQQVNTEAFF
TGTGCCAGCAGCCAACAGGTGAACACTGAAGCTTTCTTT
>TRBV9|-|once|TRBJ2-3
CASSVDKDTQYF
TGTGCCAGCAGCGTAGATAAGGATACGCAGTATTTT
>TRBV6-5|TRBD1|-|TRBJ1-1
CASSPTGTENTEAFF
TGTGCCAGCAGTCCGACCGGGACAGAGAACACTGAAGCTTTCTTT
>TRBV5-1|TRBD1|-|TRBJ2-7
CASSKGQGRDEQYF
TGCGCCAGCAGCAAAGGACAGGGGAGGGACGAGCAGTACTTC
>TRBV27|TRBD1|-|TRBJ1-2
CASSLSSSGQGYGYTF
TGTGCCAGCAGTTTATCATCGTCGGGACAGGGCTATGGCTACACCTTC
>TRBV19|TRBD1|-|TRBJ1-2
CASSIARTGGDANYGYTF
TGTGCCAGTAGTATAGCCCGGACAGGGGGTGACGCTAACTATGGCTACACCTTC
>TRBV6-1|TRBD1|-|TRBJ1-1
CASSGDRGVTPHRPRAFF
TGTGCCAGCAGTGGGGACAGGGGCGTGACCCCACACCGGCCCCGGGCTTTCTTT
>TRBV11-3|TRBD2|once|TRBJ2-2
CASSFERGGGGELFF
TGTGCCAGCAGCTTTGAGCGGGGGGGCGGCGGGGAGCTGTTTTTT
>TRBV6-1|TRBD1|-|TRBJ1-5
CASSVGTGVSQPQHF
TGTGCCAGCAGTGTCGGGACAGGCGTTTCCCAGCCCCAGCATTTT
>TRBV10-3|-|-|TRBJ1-1
CASSYAGGRYAEAFF
TGTGCCAGCAGTTACGCGGGGGGGAGGTACGCTGAAGCTTTCTTT
>TRBV5-1|TRBD2|few|TRBJ2-1
CASSLGLAGATSSYNEQFF
TGCGCCAGCAGCTTAGGACTAGCGGGGGCCACTAGCTCCTACAATGAGCAGTTCTTC
>TRBV5-6|-|-|TRBJ1-4
CASSPAWETNEKLFF
TGTGCCAGCAGCCCCGCCTGGGAAACTAATGAAAAACTGTTTTTT
>TRBV7-8|-|medium-sized|TRBJ1-4
CASSPQGGVEKLFF
TGTGCCAGCAGCCCCCAGGGCGGGGTTGAAAAACTGTTTTTT
>TRBV12-5|TRBD1|-|TRBJ1-2
CASGLDGDRGGYTF
TGTGCTAGTGGTTTGGACGGGGACAGGGGAGGCTACACCTTC
>TRBV5-1|TRBD2|-|TRBJ2-3
CASSFAGTRGGSTDTQYF
TGCGCCAGCAGCTTTGCGGGGACCCGGGGGGGTTCCACAGATACGCAGTATTTT
>TRBV6-5|-|-|TRBJ1-2
CASSYSFGNRDGYTF
TGTGCCAGCAGTTACTCGTTTGGGAATCGGGATGGCTACACCTTC
>TRBV5-5|-|-|TRBJ2-7
CASSFNPIREQYF
TGTGCCAGCAGCTTTAATCCCATACGGGAGCAGTACTTC
>TRBV5-4|TRBD1|-|TRBJ1-2
CASSADRGVGGYTF
TGTGCCAGCAGCGCGGACAGGGGAGTTGGCGGCTACACCTTC
>TRBV6-5|-|-|TRBJ1-3
CASSYAYRAGNTIYF
TGTGCCAGCAGTTACGCTTACAGGGCTGGAAACACCATATATTTT
>TRBV14|-|-|TRBJ1-1
CASTPRFARNTEAFF
TGTGCCAGCACCCCGAGGTTCGCCCGGAACACTGAAGCTTTCTTT
>TRBV5-1|-|-|TRBJ1-1
CASSLALGNTEAFF
TGCGCCAGCAGCTTGGCCCTGGGGAACACTGAAGCTTTCTTT